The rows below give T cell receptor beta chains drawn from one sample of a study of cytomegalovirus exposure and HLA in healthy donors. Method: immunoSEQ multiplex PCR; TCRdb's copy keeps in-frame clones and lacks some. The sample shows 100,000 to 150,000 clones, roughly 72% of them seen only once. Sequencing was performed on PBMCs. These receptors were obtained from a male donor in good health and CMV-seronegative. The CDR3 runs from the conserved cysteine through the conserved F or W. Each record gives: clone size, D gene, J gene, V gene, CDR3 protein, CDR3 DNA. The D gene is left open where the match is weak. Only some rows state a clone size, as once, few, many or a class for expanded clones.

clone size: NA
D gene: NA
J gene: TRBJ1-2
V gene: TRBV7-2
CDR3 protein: CASSFTHGYTF
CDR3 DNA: TGTGCCAGCAGCTTCACTCATGGCTACACCTTC

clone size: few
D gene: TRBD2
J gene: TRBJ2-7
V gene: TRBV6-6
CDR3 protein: CASSYSMGGGSYEQYF
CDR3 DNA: TGTGCCAGCAGTTACTCGATGGGGGGGGGTTCCTACGAGCAGTACTTC

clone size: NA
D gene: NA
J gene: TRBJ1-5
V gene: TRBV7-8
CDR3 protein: CASSPTASEPHF
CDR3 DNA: TGTGCCAGCAGCCCTACAGCCTCTGAACCGCATTTT

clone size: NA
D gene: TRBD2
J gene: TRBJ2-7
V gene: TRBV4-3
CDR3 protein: CASSQGTSDSYEQYF
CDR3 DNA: TGCGCCAGCAGCCAGGGGACTAGCGACTCCTACGAGCAGTACTTC

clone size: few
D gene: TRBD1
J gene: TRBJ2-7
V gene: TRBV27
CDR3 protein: CASSLIPGQGRPSAYEQYF
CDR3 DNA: TGTGCCAGCAGTTTAATCCCGGGACAGGGTCGACCATCCGCCTACGAGCAGTACTTC

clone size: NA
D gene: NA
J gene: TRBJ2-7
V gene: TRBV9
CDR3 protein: CASSVAHSPYEQYF
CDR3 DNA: TGTGCCAGCAGCGTAGCACACAGCCCCTACGAGCAGTACTTC

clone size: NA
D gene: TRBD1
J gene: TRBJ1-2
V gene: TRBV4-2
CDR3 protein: CASSPGQGTNYGYTF
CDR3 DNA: TGTGCCAGCAGCCCTGGACAGGGAACGAACTATGGCTACACCTTC

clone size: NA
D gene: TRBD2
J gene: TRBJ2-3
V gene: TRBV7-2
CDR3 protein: CASIAGGPGNTQYF
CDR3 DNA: TGTGCCAGCATAGCGGGAGGGCCTGGAAATACGCAGTATTTT

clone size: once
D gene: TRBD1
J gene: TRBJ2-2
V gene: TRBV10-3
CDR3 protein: CAIKPGTDNTGELFF
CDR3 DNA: TGTGCCATCAAACCCGGGACAGATAACACCGGGGAGCTGTTTTTT

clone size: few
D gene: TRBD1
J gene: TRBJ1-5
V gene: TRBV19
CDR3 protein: CASSIARTGGSQPQHF
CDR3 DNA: TGTGCCAGTAGTATAGCTCGGACAGGGGGCTCGCAGCCCCAGCATTTT

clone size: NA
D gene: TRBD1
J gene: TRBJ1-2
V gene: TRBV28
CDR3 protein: CASSLYGLVGQGARGYTF
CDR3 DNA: TGTGCCAGCAGTTTATACGGGCTAGTAGGACAGGGGGCTCGGGGCTACACCTTC

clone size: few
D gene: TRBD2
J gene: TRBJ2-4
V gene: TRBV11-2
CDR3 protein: CASSFIRGGYDKNIQYF
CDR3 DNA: TGTGCCAGCAGCTTTATCCGGGGGGGGTATGACAAAAACATTCAGTACTTC

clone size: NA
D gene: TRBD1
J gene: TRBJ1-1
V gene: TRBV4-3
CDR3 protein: CASSRTGGTEAFF
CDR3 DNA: TGCGCCAGCAGTCGTACAGGGGGCACTGAAGCTTTCTTT

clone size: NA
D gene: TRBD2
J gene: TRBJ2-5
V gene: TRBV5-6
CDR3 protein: CASSLRLAGRETQYF
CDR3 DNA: TGTGCCAGCAGCCTAAGACTAGCGGGGAGGGAGACCCAGTACTTC

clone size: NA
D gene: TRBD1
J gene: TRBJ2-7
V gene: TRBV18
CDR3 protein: CASSTTGTGPVAARF
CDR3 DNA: TGTGCCAGCTCAACGACCGGGACAGGGCCAGTCGCGGCGCGCTTC

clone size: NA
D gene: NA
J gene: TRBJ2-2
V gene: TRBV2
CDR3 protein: CASSGSGGGLNTGELFF
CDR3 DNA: TGTGCCAGCAGTGGGTCAGGTGGGGGGTTGAACACCGGGGAGCTGTTTTTT

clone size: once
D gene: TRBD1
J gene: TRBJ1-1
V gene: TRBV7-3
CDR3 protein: CASSTTGSTEAFF
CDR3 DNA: TGTGCCAGCAGCACGACAGGGTCCACTGAAGCTTTCTTT

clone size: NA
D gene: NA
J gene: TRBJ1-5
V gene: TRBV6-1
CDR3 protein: CASRGQTPNQPQHF
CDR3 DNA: TGTGCCAGCAGAGGACAGACCCCGAATCAGCCCCAGCATTTT

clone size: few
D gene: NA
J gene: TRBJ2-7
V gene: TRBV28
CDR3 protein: CASGGRGIYEQYF
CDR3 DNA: TGTGCCAGCGGGGGCAGGGGAATCTACGAGCAGTACTTC

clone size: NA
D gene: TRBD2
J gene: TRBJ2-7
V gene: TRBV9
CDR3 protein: CASSVEPLTSGGEQYF
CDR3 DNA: TGTGCCAGCAGCGTAGAGCCCCTTACTAGCGGGGGCGAGCAGTACTTC

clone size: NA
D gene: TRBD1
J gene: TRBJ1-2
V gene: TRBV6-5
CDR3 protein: CASSTPGRGMYGYTF
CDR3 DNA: TGTGCCAGCAGTACCCCCGGCAGGGGGATGTATGGCTACACCTTC

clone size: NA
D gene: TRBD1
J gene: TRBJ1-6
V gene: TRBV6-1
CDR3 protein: CASSRDRADSPLHF
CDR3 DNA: TGTGCCAGCAGTCGGGACAGGGCGGATTCACCCCTCCACTTT